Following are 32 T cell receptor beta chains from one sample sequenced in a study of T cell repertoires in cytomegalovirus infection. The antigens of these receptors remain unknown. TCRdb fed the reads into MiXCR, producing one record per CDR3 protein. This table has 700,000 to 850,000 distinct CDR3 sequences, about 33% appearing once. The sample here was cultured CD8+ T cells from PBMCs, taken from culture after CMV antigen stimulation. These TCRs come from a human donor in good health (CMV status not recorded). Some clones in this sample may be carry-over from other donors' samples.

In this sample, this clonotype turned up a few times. The CDR3 reads CASSEPSNTEAFF. The CDR3 region has the DNA TGCGCCAGCAGTGAACCCTCAAACACTGAAGCTTTCTTT. V is TRBV10-2 and J is TRBJ1-1; D is unclear. Germline CDR1 WSHSY, CDR2 SAAADI. The CDR3 sequence is 13 residues long. The V end was cut by 3 bases, the J end by 2 bases, with 7 bases between.

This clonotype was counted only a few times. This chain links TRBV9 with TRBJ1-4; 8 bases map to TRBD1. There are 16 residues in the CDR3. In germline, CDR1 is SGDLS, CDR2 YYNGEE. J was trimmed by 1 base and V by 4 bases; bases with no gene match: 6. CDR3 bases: TGTGCCAGCAGCACCGGACAGGGTGGAACTAATGAAAAACTGTTTTTT. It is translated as CASSTGQGGTNEKLFF.

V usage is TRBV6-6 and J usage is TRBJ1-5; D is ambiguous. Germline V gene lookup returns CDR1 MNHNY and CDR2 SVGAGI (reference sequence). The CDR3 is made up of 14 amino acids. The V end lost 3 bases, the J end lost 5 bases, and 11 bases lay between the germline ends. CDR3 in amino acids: CASSYGDEDQPQHF. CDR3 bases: TGTGCCAGCAGTTATGGCGATGAGGATCAGCCCCAGCATTTT.

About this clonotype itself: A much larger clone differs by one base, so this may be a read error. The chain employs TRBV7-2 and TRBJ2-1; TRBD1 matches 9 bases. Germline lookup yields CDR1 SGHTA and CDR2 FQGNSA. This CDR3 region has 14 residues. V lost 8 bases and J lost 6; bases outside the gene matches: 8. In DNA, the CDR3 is TGTGCCAGCGGGGGACAGGGTCGACCCAATGAGCAGTTCTTC. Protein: CASGGQGRPNEQFF.

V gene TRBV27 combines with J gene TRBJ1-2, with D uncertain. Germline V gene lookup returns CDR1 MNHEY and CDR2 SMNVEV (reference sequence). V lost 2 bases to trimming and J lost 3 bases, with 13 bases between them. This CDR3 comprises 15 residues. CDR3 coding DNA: TGTGCCAGCAGTTTAGGTGGGGAACTTTACTATGGCTACACCTTC. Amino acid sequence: CASSLGGELYYGYTF.

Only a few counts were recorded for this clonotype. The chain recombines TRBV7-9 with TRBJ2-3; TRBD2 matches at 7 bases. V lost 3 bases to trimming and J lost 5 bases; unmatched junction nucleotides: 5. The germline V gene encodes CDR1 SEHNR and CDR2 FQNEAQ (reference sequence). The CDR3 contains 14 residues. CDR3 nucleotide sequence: TGTGCCAGCAGCTTCGGACTAGGCGAAGATACGCAGTATTTT. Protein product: CASSFGLGEDTQYF.

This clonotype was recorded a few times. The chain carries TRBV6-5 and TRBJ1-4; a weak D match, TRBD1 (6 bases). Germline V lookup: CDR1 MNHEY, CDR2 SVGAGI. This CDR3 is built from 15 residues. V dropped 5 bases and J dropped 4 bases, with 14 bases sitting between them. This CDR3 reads CASSLRGAYNEKLFF. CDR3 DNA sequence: TGTGCCAGCAGTCTACGGGGGGCCTATAATGAAAAACTGTTTTTT.

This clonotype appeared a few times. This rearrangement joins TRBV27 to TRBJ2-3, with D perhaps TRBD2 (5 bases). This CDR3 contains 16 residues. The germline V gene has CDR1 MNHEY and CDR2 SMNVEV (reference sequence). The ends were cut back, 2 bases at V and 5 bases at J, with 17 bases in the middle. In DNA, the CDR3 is TGTGCCAGCAGTTTAACCCTTAGCGTTGGCGGAGATACGCAGTATTTT. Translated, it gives CASSLTLSVGGDTQYF.

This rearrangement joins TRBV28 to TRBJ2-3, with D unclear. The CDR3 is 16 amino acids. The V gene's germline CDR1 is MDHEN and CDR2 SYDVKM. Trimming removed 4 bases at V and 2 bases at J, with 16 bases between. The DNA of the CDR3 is TGTGCCAGCAGTTCAAGTTTTTGGTACGCCACAGATACGCAGTATTTT. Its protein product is CASSSSFWYATDTQYF.

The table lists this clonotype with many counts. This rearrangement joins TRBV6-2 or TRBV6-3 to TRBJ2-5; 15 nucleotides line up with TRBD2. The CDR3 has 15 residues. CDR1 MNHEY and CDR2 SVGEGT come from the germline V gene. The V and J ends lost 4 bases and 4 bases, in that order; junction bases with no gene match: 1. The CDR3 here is CASSWTSGGAETQYF. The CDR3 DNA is TGTGCCAGCAGTTGGACTAGCGGGGGGGCAGAGACCCAGTACTTC.

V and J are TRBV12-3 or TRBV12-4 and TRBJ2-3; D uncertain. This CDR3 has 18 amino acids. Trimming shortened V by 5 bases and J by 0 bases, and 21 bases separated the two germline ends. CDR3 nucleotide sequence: TGTGCCAGCAGTCCCCCGTCCGGGCCGTTGGCTAGCACAGATACGCAGTATTTT. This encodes CASSPPSGPLASTDTQYF.

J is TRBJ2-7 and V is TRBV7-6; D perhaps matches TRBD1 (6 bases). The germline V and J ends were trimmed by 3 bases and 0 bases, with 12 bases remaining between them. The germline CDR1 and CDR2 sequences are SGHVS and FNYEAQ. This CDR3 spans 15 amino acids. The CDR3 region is CASSFIGTLSYEQYF. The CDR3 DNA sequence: TGTGCCAGCAGCTTTATCGGGACACTCTCCTACGAGCAGTACTTC.

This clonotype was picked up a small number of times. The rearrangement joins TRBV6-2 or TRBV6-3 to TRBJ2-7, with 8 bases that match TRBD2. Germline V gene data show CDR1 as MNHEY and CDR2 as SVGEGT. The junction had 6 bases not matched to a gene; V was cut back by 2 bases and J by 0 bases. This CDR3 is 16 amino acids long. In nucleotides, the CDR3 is TGTGCCAGCAGTTACCTCCGGGGGGGGGCCTCCTACGAGCAGTACGTC. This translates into CASSYLRGGASYEQYV.

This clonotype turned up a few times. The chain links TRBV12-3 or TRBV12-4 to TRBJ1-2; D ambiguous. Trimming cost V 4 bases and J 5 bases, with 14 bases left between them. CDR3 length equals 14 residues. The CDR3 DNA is TGTGCCAGCAGTTCGGTTCGGGCACCATATGGCTACACCTTC. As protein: CASSSVRAPYGYTF.

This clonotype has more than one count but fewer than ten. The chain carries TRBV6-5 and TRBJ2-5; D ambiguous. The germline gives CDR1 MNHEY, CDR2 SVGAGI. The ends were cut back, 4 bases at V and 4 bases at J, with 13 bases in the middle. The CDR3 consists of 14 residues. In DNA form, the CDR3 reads TGTGCCAGCAGTTTCGGGCCTTACAGAGAGACCCAGTACTTC. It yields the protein CASSFGPYRETQYF.

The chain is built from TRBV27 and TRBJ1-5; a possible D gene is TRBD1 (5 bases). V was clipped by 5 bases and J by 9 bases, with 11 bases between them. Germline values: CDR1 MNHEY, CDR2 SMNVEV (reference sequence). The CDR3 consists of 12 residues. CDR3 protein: CASSLGTGPQHF. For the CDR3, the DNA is TGTGCCAGCAGTCTAGGGACGGGGCCCCAGCATTTT.

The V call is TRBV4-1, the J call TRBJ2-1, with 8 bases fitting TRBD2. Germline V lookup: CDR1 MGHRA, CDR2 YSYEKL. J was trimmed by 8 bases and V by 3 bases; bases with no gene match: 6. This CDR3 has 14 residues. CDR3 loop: CASSHLGLDYEQFF. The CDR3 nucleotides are TGCGCCAGCAGCCACCTGGGACTAGACTATGAGCAGTTCTTC.

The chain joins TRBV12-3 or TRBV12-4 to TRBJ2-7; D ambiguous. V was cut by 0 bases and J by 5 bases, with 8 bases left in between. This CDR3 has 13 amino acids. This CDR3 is CASSLAPWDEQYF. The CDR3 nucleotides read TGTGCCAGCAGTTTAGCCCCTTGGGACGAGCAGTACTTC.

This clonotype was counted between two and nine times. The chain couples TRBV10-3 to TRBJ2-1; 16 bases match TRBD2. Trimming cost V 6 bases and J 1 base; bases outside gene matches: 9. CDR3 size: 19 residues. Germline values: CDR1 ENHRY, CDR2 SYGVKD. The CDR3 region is CAIRGTSGGVPGSYNEQFF. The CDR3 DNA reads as TGTGCCATCAGGGGGACTAGCGGGGGGGTCCCGGGATCCTACAATGAGCAGTTCTTC.

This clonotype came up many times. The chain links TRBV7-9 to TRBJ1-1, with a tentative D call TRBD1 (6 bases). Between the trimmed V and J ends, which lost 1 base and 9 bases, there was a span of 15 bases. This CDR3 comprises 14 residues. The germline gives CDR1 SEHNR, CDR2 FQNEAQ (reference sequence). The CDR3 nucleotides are TGTGCCAGCAGCTTAGGATTTGGGACAAGTAAAGCTTTCTTT. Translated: CASSLGFGTSKAFF.

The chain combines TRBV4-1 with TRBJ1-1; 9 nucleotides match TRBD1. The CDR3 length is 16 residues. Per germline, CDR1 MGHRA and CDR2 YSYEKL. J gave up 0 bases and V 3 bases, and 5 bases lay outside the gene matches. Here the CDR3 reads CASSHRTGDMNTEAFF. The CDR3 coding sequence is TGCGCCAGCAGCCACAGGACAGGGGACATGAACACTGAAGCTTTCTTT.

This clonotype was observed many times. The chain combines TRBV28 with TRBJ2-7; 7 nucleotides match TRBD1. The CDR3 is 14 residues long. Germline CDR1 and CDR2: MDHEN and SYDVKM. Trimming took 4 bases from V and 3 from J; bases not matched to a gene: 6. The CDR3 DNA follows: TGTGCCAGCAGTTCGAGGACAGGCCTCTACGAGCAGTACGTC. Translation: CASSSRTGLYEQYV.

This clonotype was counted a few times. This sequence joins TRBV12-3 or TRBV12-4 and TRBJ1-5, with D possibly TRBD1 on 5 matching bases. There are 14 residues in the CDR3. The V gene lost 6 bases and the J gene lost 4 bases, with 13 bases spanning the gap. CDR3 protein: CASSPGEGNQPQHF. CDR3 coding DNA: TGTGCCAGCAGCCCCGGGGAGGGGAATCAGCCCCAGCATTTT.

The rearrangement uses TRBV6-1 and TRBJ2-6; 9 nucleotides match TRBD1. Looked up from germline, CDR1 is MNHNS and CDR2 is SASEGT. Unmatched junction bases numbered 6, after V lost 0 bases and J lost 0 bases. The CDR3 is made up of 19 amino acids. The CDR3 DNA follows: TGTGCCAGCAGTGAAGCGAGGACAGGGGTGCCCTCTGGGGCCAACGTCCTGACTTTC. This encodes CASSEARTGVPSGANVLTF.

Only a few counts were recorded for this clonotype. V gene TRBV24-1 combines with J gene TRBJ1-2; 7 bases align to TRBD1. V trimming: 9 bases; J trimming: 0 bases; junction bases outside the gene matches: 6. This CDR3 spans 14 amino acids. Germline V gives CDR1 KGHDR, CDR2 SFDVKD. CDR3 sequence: CATGDRRTNYGYTF. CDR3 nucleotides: TGTGCCACCGGGGACAGACGGACTAACTATGGCTACACCTTC.

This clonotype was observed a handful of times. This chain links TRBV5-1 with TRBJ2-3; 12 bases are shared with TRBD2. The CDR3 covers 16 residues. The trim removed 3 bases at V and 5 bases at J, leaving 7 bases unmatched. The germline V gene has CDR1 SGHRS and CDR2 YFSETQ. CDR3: CASSSDLAGGRDTQYF. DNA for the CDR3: TGCGCCAGCAGCTCCGACCTAGCGGGGGGGCGAGATACGCAGTATTTT.

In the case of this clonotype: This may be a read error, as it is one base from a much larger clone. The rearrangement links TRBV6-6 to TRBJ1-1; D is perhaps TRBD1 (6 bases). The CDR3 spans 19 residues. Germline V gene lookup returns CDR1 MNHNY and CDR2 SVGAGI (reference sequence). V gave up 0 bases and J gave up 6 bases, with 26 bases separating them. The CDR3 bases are TGTGCCAGCAGTTACTCATCTTATTCTAGGCGGACAGTAGACTCTGAAGCTTTCTTT. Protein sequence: CASSYSSYSRRTVDSEAFF.

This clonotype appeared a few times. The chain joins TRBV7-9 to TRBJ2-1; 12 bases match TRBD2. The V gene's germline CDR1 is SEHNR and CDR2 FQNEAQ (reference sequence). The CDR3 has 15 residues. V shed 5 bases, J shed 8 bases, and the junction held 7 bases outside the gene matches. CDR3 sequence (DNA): TGTGCCAGCAGCCCCCCTAGCGGGGGGGCCCATGAGCAGTTCTTC. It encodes CASSPPSGGAHEQFF.

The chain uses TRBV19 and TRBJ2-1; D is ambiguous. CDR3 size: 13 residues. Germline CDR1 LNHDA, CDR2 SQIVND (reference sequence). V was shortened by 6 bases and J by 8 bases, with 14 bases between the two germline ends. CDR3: CASSPVGSDEQFF. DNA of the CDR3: TGTGCCAGTAGCCCTGTAGGTTCTGATGAGCAGTTCTTC.

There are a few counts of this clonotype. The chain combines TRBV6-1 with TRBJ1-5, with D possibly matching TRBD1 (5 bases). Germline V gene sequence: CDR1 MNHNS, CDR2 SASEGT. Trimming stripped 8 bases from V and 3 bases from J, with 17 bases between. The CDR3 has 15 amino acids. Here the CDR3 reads CASSETGGDNQPQHF. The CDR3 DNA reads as TGTGCCAGCTCCGAAACGGGGGGAGACAATCAGCCCCAGCATTTT.

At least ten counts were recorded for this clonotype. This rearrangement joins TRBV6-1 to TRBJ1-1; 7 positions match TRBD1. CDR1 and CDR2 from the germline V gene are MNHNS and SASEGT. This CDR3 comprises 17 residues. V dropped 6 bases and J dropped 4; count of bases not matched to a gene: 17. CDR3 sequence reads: CASRFKTGRTVTTEAFF. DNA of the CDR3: TGTGCCAGCAGATTTAAGACAGGGCGAACGGTGACCACTGAAGCTTTCTTT.

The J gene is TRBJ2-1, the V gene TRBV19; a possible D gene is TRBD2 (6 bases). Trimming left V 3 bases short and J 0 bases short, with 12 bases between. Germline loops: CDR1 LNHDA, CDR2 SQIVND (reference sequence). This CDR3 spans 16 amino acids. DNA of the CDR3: TGTGCCAGTAGTATTCGGCCAGCGGGCTCCTACAATGAGCAGTTCTTC. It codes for CASSIRPAGSYNEQFF.